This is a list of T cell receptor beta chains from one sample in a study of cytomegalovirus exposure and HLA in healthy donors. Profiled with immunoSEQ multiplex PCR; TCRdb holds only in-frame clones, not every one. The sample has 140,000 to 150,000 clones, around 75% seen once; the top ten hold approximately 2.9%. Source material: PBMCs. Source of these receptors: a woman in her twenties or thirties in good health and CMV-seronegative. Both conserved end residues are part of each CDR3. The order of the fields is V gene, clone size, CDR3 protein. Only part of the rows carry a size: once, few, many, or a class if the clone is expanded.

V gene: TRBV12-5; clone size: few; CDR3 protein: CASGLDSGGAFF
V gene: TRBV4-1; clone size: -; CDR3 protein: CASSPPRQGGTEAFF
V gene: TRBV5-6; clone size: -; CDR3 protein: CASSSQYYSNQPQHF
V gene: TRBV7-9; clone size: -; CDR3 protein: CASSSRPPAYGYTF
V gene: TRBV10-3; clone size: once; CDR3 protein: CAIVAPGTGKGGYTF
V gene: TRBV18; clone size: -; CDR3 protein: CASSPLGSSGANVLTF
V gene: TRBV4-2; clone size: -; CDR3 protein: CASSQDYGQETQYF
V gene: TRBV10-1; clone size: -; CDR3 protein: CASSDHIDGGGWETQYF
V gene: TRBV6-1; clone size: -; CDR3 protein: CASSIMSYNEQFF
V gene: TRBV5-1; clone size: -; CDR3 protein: CASSFSPTQPQHF
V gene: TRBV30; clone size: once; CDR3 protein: CAWNRGPVREQYF
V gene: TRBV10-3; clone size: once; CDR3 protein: CAISEASPEYYEQYF
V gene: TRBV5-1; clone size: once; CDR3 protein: CASSELSYEQYF
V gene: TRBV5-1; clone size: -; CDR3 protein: CAKGRGGSPSYNEQFF
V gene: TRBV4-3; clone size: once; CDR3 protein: CASSQATSGDEQFF
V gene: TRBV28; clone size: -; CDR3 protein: CASRDSRLLGTF
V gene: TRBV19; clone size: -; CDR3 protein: CASSISGSTEAFF
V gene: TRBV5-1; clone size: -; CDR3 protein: CASSLELASPLHF
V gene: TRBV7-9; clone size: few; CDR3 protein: CASSLEGRISGNTIYF
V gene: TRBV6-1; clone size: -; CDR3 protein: CASSERGTRSTDTQYF
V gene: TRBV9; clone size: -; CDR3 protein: CASNSGESTDTQYF
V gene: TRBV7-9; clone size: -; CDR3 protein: CASSFGLAGEQYF
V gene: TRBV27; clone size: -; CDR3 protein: CASSPGQGEMNTEAFF
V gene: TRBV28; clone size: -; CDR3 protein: CASNPGGNPLYEQYF
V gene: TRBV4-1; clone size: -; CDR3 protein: CASSQGRSGAGEQYF
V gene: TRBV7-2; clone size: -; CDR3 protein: CASSVGLAGGINEQFF
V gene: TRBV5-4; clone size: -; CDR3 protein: CASSVDGRGWETQYF
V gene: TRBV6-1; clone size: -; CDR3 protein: CASSEEGTGLDTQYF
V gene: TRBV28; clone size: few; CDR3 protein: CASRPWGLAGGRDDFTDTQYF
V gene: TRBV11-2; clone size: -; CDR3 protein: CASSRGDYRDTQYF
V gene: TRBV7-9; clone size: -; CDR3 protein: CASSRTDRVTYEQYF
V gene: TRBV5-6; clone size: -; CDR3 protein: CASSFRRGLDEQYF
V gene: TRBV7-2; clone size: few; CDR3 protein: CASSLGWGESGNTIYF
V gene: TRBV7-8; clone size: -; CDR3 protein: CASSLRPSGYQETQYF
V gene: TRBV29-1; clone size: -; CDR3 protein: CSVVSSRSYNEQFF
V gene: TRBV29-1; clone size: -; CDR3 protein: CSGTGGAGGETQYF
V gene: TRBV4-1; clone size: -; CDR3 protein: CASSQPTGGGEETQYF
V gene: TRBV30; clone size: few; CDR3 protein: CAWRGRDRVKTEAFF
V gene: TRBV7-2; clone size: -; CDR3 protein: CASRGQQGGSYGYTF
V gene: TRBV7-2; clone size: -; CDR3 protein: CASSLRDRDPTNEKLFF
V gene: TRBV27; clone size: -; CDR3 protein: CASSPGHSSYEQYF